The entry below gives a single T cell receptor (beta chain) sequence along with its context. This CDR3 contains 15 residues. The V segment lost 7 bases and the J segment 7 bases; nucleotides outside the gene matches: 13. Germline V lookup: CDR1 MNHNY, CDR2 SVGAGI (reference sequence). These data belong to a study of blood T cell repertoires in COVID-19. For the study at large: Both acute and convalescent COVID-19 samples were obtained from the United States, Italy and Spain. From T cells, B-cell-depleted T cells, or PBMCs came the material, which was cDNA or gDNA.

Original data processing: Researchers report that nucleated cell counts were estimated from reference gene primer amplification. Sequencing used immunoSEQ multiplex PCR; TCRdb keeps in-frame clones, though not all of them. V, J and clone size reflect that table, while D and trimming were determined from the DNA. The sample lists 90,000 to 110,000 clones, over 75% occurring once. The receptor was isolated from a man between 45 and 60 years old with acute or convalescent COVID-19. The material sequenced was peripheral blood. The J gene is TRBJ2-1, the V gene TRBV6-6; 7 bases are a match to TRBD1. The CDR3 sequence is CASTRDSAWGNEQFF. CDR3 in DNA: TGTGCCAGCACCCGGGACAGCGCCTGGGGAAATGAGCAGTTCTTC.